This entry features one T cell receptor beta chain sequence. Its specific antigen is unknown. No base-level quality is on record; no much larger clone is a single base apart. Libraries were constructed by RT-PCR. TCRdb lists the instrument as Illumina HiSeq 2500. TCRdb reworked the public reads: Q25 trimming with fastp, MiXCR clone assembly, productive beta chains retained. Under each unique CDR3 protein, matching rows form one entry showing the most common genes and DNA. This sample lists around 530,000 distinct CDR3 sequences; approximately 17% were detected once. Roughly 3% of the sample lies in the top ten. Sequences SGHRS (CDR1) and YFSETQ (CDR2) are obtained from the germline V gene. Relative to germline, V is 0 bases shorter and J is 4 bases shorter, with 10 bases between their ends. The CDR3 numbers 15 residues from cysteine through phenylalanine. Solely the CDR3 DNA is kept, with 45 bases framed from the first base.

The data were obtained in a study of response to subunit inactivated influenza vaccine listed by TCRdb under 2018. Study-level background: Deep quantitative T cell receptor repertoire profiling was used in the study to track responses to a trivalent subunit inactivated influenza vaccine.

On the study overall, not on this receptor specifically: It was suggested by the authors that each seasonal influenza vaccination may recruit only a limited number of new T cells.

The specimen was CD4+ T cells sorted from PBMCs, collected around 2 years after vaccination. The TCR comes from a man between 50 and 69 years old who received an inactivated influenza vaccine. Donor details come from another sample of the same person, matched by shared clones. The rearrangement joined TRBV5-1 to TRBJ1-4, with TRBD1 as a weak D call on 5 bases. The nucleotide sequence reads as follows: TGCGCCAGCAGCTTGGGGGCAGGGCTTAATGAAAAACTGTTTTTT. The encoded protein is CASSLGAGLNEKLFF.